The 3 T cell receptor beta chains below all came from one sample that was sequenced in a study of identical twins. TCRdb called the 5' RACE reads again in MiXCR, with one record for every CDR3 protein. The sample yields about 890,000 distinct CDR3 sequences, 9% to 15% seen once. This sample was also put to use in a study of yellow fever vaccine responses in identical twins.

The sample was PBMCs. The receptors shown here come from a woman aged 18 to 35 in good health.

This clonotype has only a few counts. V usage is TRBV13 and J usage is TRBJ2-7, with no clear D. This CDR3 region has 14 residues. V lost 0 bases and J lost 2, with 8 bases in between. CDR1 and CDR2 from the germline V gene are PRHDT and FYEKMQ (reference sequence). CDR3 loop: CASSLGGNPYEQYV. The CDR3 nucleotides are TGTGCCAGCAGCTTAGGGGGGAATCCCTACGAGCAGTACGTC.

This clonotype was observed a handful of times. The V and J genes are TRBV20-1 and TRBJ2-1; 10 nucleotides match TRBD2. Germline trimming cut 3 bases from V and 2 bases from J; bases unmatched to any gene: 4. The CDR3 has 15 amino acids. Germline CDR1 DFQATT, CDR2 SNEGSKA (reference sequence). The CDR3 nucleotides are TGCAGTGCTAGCCGGCTAGCGGGGGCCTACAATGAGCAGTTCTTC. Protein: CSASRLAGAYNEQFF.

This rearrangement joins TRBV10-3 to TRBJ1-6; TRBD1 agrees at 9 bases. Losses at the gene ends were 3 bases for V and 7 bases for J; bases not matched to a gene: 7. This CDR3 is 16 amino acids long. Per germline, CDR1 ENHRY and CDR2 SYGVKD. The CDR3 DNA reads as TGTGCCATCAGTGAACAGGGGGCCATCCTCAATTCACCCCTCCACTTT. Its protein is CAISEQGAILNSPLHF.